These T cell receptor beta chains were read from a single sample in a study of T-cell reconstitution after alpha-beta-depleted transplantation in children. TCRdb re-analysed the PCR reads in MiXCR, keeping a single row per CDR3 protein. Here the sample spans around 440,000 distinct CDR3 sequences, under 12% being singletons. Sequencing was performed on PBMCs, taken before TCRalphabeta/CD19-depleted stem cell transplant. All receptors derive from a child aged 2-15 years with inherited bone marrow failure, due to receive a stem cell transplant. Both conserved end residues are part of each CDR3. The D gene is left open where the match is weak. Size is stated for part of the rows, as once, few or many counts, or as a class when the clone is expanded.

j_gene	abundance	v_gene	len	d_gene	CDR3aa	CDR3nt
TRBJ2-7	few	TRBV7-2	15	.	CASSSSPGGTYEQYF	TGTGCCAGCAGCTCCTCCCCTGGGGGGACCTACGAGCAGTACTTC
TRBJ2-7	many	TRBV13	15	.	CASSLGHSSSYEQYF	TGTGCCAGCAGCTTGGGACATTCGAGCTCCTACGAGCAGTACTTC
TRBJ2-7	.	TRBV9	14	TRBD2	CASSVGLASYEQYF	TGTGCCAGCAGCGTAGGACTAGCCTCCTACGAGCAGTACTTC
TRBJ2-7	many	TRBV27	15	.	CASSLGGPLTYEQYF	TGTGCCAGCAGTTTAGGGGGACCGCTAACCTACGAGCAGTACTTC
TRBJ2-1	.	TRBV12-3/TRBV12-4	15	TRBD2	CASSLGTSGSAQPFF	TGTGCCAGCAGTCTCGGGACTAGCGGGAGTGCACAGCCGTTCTTC
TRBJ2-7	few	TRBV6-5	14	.	CASSYSYLAYEQYF	TGTGCCAGCAGTTACTCGTACCTTGCCTACGAGCAGTACTTC
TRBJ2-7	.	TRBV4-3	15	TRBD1	CASTRGRGPTYEQYF	TGCGCCAGCACCAGGGGCAGGGGGCCGACCTACGAGCAGTACTTC
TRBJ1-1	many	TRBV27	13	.	CASSLLGGPEAFF	TGTGCCAGCAGTTTACTTGGGGGCCCTGAAGCTTTCTTT
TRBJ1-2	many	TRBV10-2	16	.	CASSEALRLQGLGYTF	TGCGCCAGCAGTGAGGCCCTCCGCCTCCAGGGGTTAGGCTACACCTTC
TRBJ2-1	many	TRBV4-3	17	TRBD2	CASSQEKPGLEYNEQFF	TGCGCCAGCAGCCAAGAAAAGCCGGGACTAGAATACAATGAGCAGTTCTTC
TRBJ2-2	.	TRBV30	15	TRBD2	CAWSGLAGDAGELFF	TGTGCCTGGAGTGGCCTAGCGGGAGATGCCGGGGAGCTGTTTTTT
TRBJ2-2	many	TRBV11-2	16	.	CASSPGRASNTGELFF	TGTGCCAGCAGCCCCGGGCGGGCATCGAACACCGGGGAGCTGTTTTTT
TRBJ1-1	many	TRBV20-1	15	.	CSPRDSDSMNTEAFF	TGCAGCCCTAGAGATAGTGACAGCATGAACACTGAAGCTTTCTTT
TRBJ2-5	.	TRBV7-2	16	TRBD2	CASSLVASGRQETQYF	TGTGCCAGCAGCTTAGTTGCTAGCGGGAGGCAGGAGACCCAGTACTTC
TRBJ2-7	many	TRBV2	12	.	CASSQDDIEQYF	TGTGCCAGCAGCCAGGACGACATCGAGCAGTACTTC
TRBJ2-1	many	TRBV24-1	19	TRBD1	CATSDSPFRQGRIANEQFF	TGTGCCACCAGTGATTCCCCCTTTCGACAGGGGAGGATAGCCAATGAGCAGTTCTTC
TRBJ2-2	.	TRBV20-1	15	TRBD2	CSARAVGRDTGELFF	TGCAGTGCTAGAGCGGTAGGGAGGGACACCGGGGAGCTGTTTTTT
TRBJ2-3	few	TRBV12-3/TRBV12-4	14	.	CASSQTGTTDTQYF	TGTGCCAGCAGCCAGACGGGAACCACAGATACGCAGTATTTT
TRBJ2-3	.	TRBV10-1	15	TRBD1	CASSRTGGPSDTQYF	TGCGCCAGCAGTAGGACAGGGGGACCATCAGATACGCAGTATTTT
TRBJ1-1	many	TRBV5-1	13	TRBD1	CASNGQGDTEAFF	TGCGCCAGCAACGGACAGGGTGATACTGAAGCTTTCTTT
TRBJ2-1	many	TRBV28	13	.	CAGARSSYNEQFF	TGTGCCGGCGCAAGAAGCTCCTACAATGAGCAGTTCTTC
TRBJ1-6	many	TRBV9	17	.	CASSVSRERSYNSPLHF	TGTGCCAGCAGCGTCTCCCGGGAGAGATCCTATAATTCACCCCTCCACTTT
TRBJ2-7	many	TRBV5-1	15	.	CASSLIEAGGYEQYF	TGCGCCAGCAGCTTGATTGAAGCAGGGGGGTACGAGCAGTACTTC
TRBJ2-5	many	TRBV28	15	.	CASIFPRGRQETQYF	TGTGCCAGCATTTTCCCCCGGGGACGGCAAGAGACCCAGTACTTC
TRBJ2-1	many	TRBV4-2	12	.	CASSQEFDEQFF	TGTGCCAGCAGCCAGGAATTCGATGAGCAGTTCTTC
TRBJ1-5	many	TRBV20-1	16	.	CSARRRAPFSNQPQHF	TGCAGTGCTAGGCGCAGGGCTCCCTTTAGCAATCAGCCCCAGCATTTT
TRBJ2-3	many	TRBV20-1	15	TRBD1	CSARGVRGLIDTQYF	TGCAGTGCCCGAGGCGTCAGGGGGTTGATAGATACGCAGTATTTT
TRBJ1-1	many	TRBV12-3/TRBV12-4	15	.	CASSPGQIMNTEAFF	TGTGCCAGCAGCCCTGGACAGATCATGAACACTGAAGCTTTCTTT
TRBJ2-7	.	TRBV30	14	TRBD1	CAWSAGTGSYEQYF	TGTGCCTGGAGTGCTGGGACAGGGAGCTACGAGCAGTACTTC
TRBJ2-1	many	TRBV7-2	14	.	CASSLVGQGNEQFF	TGTGCCAGCAGCTTAGTGGGGCAGGGGAATGAGCAGTTCTTC
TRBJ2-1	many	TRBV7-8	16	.	CASSLPRDSSYNEQFF	TGTGCCAGCAGCTTACCCCGAGACAGCTCCTACAATGAGCAGTTCTTC
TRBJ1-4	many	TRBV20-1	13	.	CSARVGGGEKLFF	TGCAGTGCTAGGGTGGGCGGCGGTGAAAAACTGTTTTTT
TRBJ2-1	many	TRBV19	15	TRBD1	CASSDETGVSNEQFF	TGTGCCAGTAGTGACGAGACAGGGGTAAGCAATGAGCAGTTCTTC
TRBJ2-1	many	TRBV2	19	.	CASSEYPWQLTLSYNEQFF	TGTGCCAGCAGTGAATACCCCTGGCAACTAACTCTATCCTACAATGAGCAGTTCTTC
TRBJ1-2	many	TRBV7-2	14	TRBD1	CASSATGAGYGYTF	TGTGCCAGCAGCGCCACAGGGGCTGGCTATGGCTACACCTTC
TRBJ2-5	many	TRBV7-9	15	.	CASSLGRVNWETQYF	TGTGCCAGCAGCTTAGGACGGGTGAATTGGGAGACCCAGTACTTC
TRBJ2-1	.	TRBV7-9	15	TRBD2	CAPGVTSGSGHEQFF	TGTGCCCCGGGCGTAACTAGCGGGAGTGGTCATGAGCAGTTCTTC
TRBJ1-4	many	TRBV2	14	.	CASRPGQINEKLFF	TGTGCCAGCAGACCCGGACAGATAAATGAAAAACTGTTTTTT
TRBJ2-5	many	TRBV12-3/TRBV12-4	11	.	CASRGQETQYF	TGTGCCAGCCGAGGTCAAGAGACCCAGTACTTC
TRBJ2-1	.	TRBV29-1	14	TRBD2	CSVTLAPSENEQFF	TGCAGCGTGACACTAGCGCCTTCAGAGAATGAGCAGTTCTTC
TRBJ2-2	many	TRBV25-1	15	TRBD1	CASRGKGQDTGELFF	TGTGCCAGCAGGGGGAAGGGACAGGACACCGGGGAGCTGTTTTTT
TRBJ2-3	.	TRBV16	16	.	CASSQSWDSRTDTQYF	TGTGCCAGCAGCCAAAGTTGGGACTCACGCACAGATACGCAGTATTTT
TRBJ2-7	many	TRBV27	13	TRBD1	CASSSQGAYEQYF	TGTGCCAGCAGCTCTCAGGGGGCCTACGAGCAGTACTTC
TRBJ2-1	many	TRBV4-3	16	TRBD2	CASSQQTSGRDNEQFF	TGCGCCAGCAGCCAGCAGACTAGCGGGAGGGACAATGAGCAGTTCTTC
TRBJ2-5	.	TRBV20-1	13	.	CSAIGQRQETQYF	TGCAGTGCTATAGGTCAGCGGCAAGAGACCCAGTACTTC
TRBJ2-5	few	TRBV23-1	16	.	CASSPRPQNLQETQYF	TGCGCCAGCAGTCCTCGGCCGCAGAACCTCCAAGAGACCCAGTACTTC
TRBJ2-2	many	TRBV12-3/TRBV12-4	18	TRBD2	CASSPGFWLADDTGELFF	TGTGCCAGCAGTCCCGGGTTTTGGCTAGCGGATGACACCGGGGAGCTGTTTTTT
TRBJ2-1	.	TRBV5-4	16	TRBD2	CASSSPLAGGVNEQFF	TGTGCCAGCAGCTCGCCGCTAGCGGGAGGGGTCAATGAGCAGTTCTTC
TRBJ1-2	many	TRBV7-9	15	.	CASSPPNLVHYGYTF	TGTGCCAGCAGCCCCCCTAACCTGGTTCACTATGGCTACACCTTC
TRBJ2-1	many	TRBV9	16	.	CASSVSSDSASDEQFF	TGTGCCAGCAGCGTCAGCTCGGATTCCGCTTCTGATGAGCAGTTCTTC
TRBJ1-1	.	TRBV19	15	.	CASSPQTGLATEAFF	TGTGCCAGTAGCCCCCAAACAGGGTTGGCCACTGAAGCTTTCTTT
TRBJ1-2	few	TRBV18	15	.	CASSQTATGNYGYTF	TGTGCCAGCTCACAGACAGCAACGGGGAACTATGGCTACACCTTC
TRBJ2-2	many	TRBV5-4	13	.	CASSLMHTGELFF	TGTGCCAGCAGCTTGATGCACACCGGGGAGCTGTTTTTT
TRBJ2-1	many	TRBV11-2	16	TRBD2	CASSLDLAGGPNEQFF	TGTGCCAGCAGCTTAGATCTAGCGGGAGGGCCGAATGAGCAGTTCTTC